The sequence of this TCR beta chain was determined in a study of blood T cells in healthy people across ages. General study findings and limits: More naive CD4+ cells and higher diversity were found in long-lived than in aged donors.

This clonotype was detected a few times. The antigen is unknown. Through a sample-barcoded 5' primer and a J-beta primer mix, a second PCR was run for roughly 6 to 11 cycles. Every cDNA was tagged by a template-switch adaptor with 12 random nucleotides. MiXCR was run by TCRdb on the 5' RACE reads, yielding one entry per CDR3 protein. The table has just under 550,000 distinct CDR3 sequences, approximately 25% seen once. These data were also reused for a study on T cells of mothers and their children. This second study says: The shaping of TCR recombination output by thymic selection is similar in related and unrelated pairs. Overlap in related mother-child pairs always slightly exceeded unrelated pairs, never significantly.

Input material: blood. The clonotype was recovered from a boy aged 5 to 17 in good health.

The CDR3 region is CASRGINGNTIYF. CDR3 DNA sequence: TGTGCCAGCAGGGGGATTAATGGAAACACCATATATTTT. The V call is TRBV28, the J call TRBJ1-3; no reliable D call. The CDR3 runs 13 residues. Trimming pared 6 bases from V and 3 bases from J, leaving 9 bases between. Per the germline V gene, CDR1 is MDHEN and CDR2 is SYDVKM. The full variable domain, in which reference TRBV28 and TRBJ1-3 provide the parts outside the CDR3, is DVKVTQSSRYLVKRTGEKVFLECVQDMDHENMFWYRQDPGLGLRLIYFSYDVKMKEKGDIPEGYSVSREKKERFSLILESASTNQTSMYLCASRGINGNTIYFGEGSWLTVV.